Below are 19 T cell receptor beta chains sequenced from a single sample in a study of blood T cells in healthy people across ages. Next came a second PCR, run for about 6 to 12 cycles, which used a sample-barcoded 5' primer along with a J-beta primer mix. TCRdb used MiXCR to reprocess the 5' RACE reads, holding one entry per CDR3 protein. The data show about 1,500,000 distinct CDR3 sequences, roughly 40% seen once. The sample comprised blood. Receptors originate from a woman in her late teens or twenties in good health.

The chain employs TRBV24-1 and TRBJ2-1; possibly TRBD1 or TRBD2 for D (6 bases each). Germline-derived CDR1 and CDR2 are KGHDR and SFDVKD. V lost 0 bases to trimming and J lost 2 bases, with 10 bases between them. This CDR3 is 16 amino acids long. The CDR3 bases are TGTGCCACCAGTGATTTGTCGGGGGCCACCTACAATGAGCAGTTCTTC. Translation: CATSDLSGATYNEQFF.

This clonotype was seen a few times. This sequence joins TRBV7-2 and TRBJ2-7, with TRBD2 identical over 8 bases. The CDR3 runs to 14 residues. Looked up from germline, CDR1 is SGHTA and CDR2 is FQGNSA. J lost 3 bases, V lost 6 bases, and 7 bases had no gene match. Written as DNA, the CDR3 is TGTGCCAGCAGTTTGACTAGCGCACTCTACGAGCAGTACTTC. Its protein product is CASSLTSALYEQYF.

J is TRBJ2-3 and V is TRBV11-3; 9 bases fit TRBD2. The germline V gene has CDR1 SGHNT and CDR2 YENEEA. CDR3 length: 16 residues. The V and J ends lost 3 bases and 0 bases, in that order; junction bases with no gene match: 4. In DNA form, the CDR3 reads TGTGCCAGCAGCTTGTCTAGCGGGGTTAGCACAGATACGCAGTATTTT. Its translation is CASSLSSGVSTDTQYF.

V is TRBV20-1 and J is TRBJ2-1; TRBD2 matches 10 bases. This CDR3 spans 17 amino acids. With 1 base clipped from V and 5 bases from J, the junction kept 11 bases outside the gene matches. Germline V lookup: CDR1 DFQATT, CDR2 SNEGSKA (reference sequence). CDR3 amino acids: CSARVHGLAVTHNEQFF. In DNA, the CDR3 is TGCAGTGCTAGAGTTCACGGACTAGCGGTAACCCACAATGAGCAGTTCTTC.

Points on this clonotype: At one boundary the junction diverges from the germline segment, which might be a read error. The chain recombines TRBV4-1 with TRBJ2-3, with D unresolved. The CDR3 totals 15 residues. Germline values: CDR1 MGHRA, CDR2 YSYEKL. The CDR3, as DNA: TGCGCCGGCAGCCAAGTCGATTCCGAGATGAATACGCAGTATTTT. Its protein is CAGSQVDSEMNTQYF.

A few counts support this clonotype. The rearrangement joins TRBV11-2 to TRBJ1-2, with 8 bases lining up with TRBD1. CDR1 and CDR2 (germline): SGHAT, FQNNGV. J gave up 6 bases and V 0 bases, and 6 bases lay outside the gene matches. CDR3 size: 15 residues. The CDR3 nucleotides are TGTGCCAGCAGCTTAGAGGTCAGGGGGCGACATGGCTACACCTTC. Translating it yields CASSLEVRGRHGYTF.

This clonotype showed up just a few times. The J gene is TRBJ2-3, the V gene TRBV29-1, with 13 positions matching TRBD2. The trim removed 3 bases at V and 4 bases at J, leaving 7 bases unmatched. CDR3 length equals 16 residues. Germline lookup yields CDR1 SQVTM and CDR2 ANQGSEA. The CDR3 spells CSVDHGLAGVADTQYF. CDR3 DNA sequence: TGCAGCGTTGACCACGGACTAGCGGGAGTAGCAGATACGCAGTATTTT.

V gene TRBV6-5 combines with J gene TRBJ1-5; D is uncertain. Per the germline V gene, CDR1 is MNHEY and CDR2 is SVGAGI. This CDR3 has 14 residues. Trimming took off 5 bases at V and 5 bases at J, with 13 bases between the two ends. CDR3 DNA sequence: TGTGCCAGCAGTGACCGAAGGTATGATCAGCCCCAGCATTTT. As protein: CASSDRRYDQPQHF.

This clonotype was counted between two and nine times. This chain joins TRBV29-1 and TRBJ2-7; possible D gene TRBD1, 6 bases. CDR1 is SQVTM, CDR2 ANQGSEA, per germline. The CDR3 spans 12 residues. V gave up 7 bases and J gave up 3 bases, with 13 bases separating them. The CDR3 sequence: CSGLRGSYEQYF. In DNA form, the CDR3 reads TGCAGCGGCCTCAGGGGCAGCTACGAGCAGTACTTC.

This chain links TRBV20-1 with TRBJ2-7; 11 bases are a match to TRBD2. Losses at the gene ends were 3 bases for V and 4 bases for J; bases not matched to a gene: 2. There are 13 residues in the CDR3. Germline V gives CDR1 DFQATT, CDR2 SNEGSKA (reference sequence). DNA for the CDR3: TGCAGTGCTAGGGGGACTAGCGGTTACGAGCAGTACTTC. Its translation: CSARGTSGYEQYF.

The chain recombines TRBV25-1 with TRBJ1-6; D is undetermined. V lost 1 base and J 6 bases, leaving 4 bases between the germline ends. Germline loops: CDR1 MGHDK, CDR2 SYGVNS. The CDR3 spans 13 residues. CDR3 amino acids: CASSELSNSPLHF. Here the CDR3 DNA reads TGTGCCAGCAGTGAATTGAGTAATTCACCCCTCCACTTT.

This clonotype was detected a few times. The gene calls are TRBV7-9 and TRBJ2-6; D is unresolved. The V gene lost 10 bases and the J gene lost 0 bases, with 16 bases spanning the gap. The V gene's germline CDR1 is SEHNR and CDR2 FQNEAQ (reference sequence). The CDR3 has 16 amino acids. CDR3 nucleotides: TGTGCCACCGTCTCAGTAACGAACTCTGGGGCCAACGTCCTGACTTTC. This gives the protein CATVSVTNSGANVLTF.

The CDR3 DNA reads TGCAGCGTTGACGAGGGGTCTCCCAGCTCCTACAATGAGCAGTACTTC. Translated, it gives CSVDEGSPSSYNEQYF. The chain uses TRBV29-1 and TRBJ2-1; either TRBD1 or TRBD2 may supply D (5 bases each). TRBJ2-7 matches the DNA end more closely, so the J call is doubtful. CDR1 is SQVTM, CDR2 ANQGSEA, per germline. The length of the CDR3 is 16 residues.

This clonotype has just a few counts. This chain connects TRBV27 to TRBJ1-4, with TRBD1 identical over 9 bases. CDR3 length: 16 amino acids. Per the germline V gene, CDR1 is MNHEY and CDR2 is SMNVEV (reference sequence). V lost 4 bases to trimming and J lost 3 bases; unmatched junction nucleotides: 6. CDR3 nucleotides: TGTGCCAGCAGTTACGGGACAGGGCTCTCTAATGAAAAACTGTTTTTT. It yields the protein CASSYGTGLSNEKLFF.

This clonotype was detected only a few times. This chain links TRBV7-9 with TRBJ2-1; TRBD2 might be the D (6 bases). The CDR3 covers 13 residues. Trimming cost V 6 bases and J 8 bases, with 14 bases left between them. CDR1 and CDR2 from the germline V gene are SEHNR and FQNEAQ (reference sequence). CDR3 protein: CASRGTRGDEQFF. The CDR3 DNA reads TGTGCCAGCAGAGGTACTCGCGGGGATGAGCAGTTCTTC.

A note on this clonotype: A much larger clone lies a single base off, so this may be a read error. The chain employs TRBV7-9 and TRBJ2-7; 8 bases are a match to TRBD2. V lost 1 base and J lost 0; bases outside the gene matches: 2. This CDR3 region has 15 residues. CDR1 and CDR2 (germline): SEHNR, FQNEAQ (reference sequence). The CDR3 nucleotides are TGTGCCAGCAGCTTAGGGACTAGCAGCTCCTACGAGCAGTACTTC. Its protein is CASSLGTSSSYEQYF.

This chain connects TRBV29-1 to TRBJ2-1, with 14 bases matching TRBD2. CDR1 and CDR2 (germline): SQVTM, ANQGSEA. J lost 6 bases, V lost 5 bases, and 6 bases had no gene match. The CDR3 is 15 residues long. The CDR3 sequence is CSVQHGTSGSNEQFF. Written as DNA, the CDR3 is TGCAGCGTTCAGCACGGGACTAGCGGGAGCAATGAGCAGTTCTTC.

This clonotype was seen a few times. This rearrangement joins TRBV3-1 to TRBJ2-3; the D gene is possibly TRBD1 (6 bases). Between the trimmed V and J ends, which lost 1 base and 2 bases, there was a span of 10 bases. This CDR3 is built from 15 residues. Germline lookup yields CDR1 LGHDT and CDR2 YNNKEL (reference sequence). The CDR3 nucleotides read TGTGCCAGCAGCCAAGTGGGGGCCGTCACAGATACGCAGTATTTT. It translates to CASSQVGAVTDTQYF.

This clonotype appeared a few times. The rearrangement uses TRBV28 and TRBJ2-7; D uncertain. The V end lost 10 bases, the J end lost 1 base, and 8 bases lay between the germline ends. CDR3 length: 11 amino acids. Germline values: CDR1 MDHEN, CDR2 SYDVKM. CDR3 sequence reads: CATAESYEQYF. CDR3 coding DNA: TGTGCCACCGCCGAGTCCTACGAGCAGTACTTC.